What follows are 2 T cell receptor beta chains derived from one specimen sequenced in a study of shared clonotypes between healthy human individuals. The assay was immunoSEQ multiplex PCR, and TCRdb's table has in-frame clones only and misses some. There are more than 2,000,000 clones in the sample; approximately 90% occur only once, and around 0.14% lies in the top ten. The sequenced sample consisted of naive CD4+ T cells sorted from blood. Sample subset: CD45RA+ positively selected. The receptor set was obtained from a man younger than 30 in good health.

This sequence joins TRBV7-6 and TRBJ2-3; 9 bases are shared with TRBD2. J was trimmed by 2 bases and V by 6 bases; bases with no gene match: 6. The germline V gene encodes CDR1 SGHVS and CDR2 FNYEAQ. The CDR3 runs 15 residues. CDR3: CASRRLAELTDTQYF. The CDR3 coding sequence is TGTGCCAGCAGACGACTAGCGGAGCTCACAGATACGCAGTATTTT.

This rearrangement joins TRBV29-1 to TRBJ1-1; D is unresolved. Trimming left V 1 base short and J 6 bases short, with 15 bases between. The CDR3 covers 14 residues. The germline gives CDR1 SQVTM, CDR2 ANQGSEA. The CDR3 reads CSVEVRGSRAEAFF. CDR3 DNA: TGCAGCGTTGAAGTACGAGGGAGTCGGGCTGAAGCTTTCTTT.